This entry concerns a single T cell receptor beta chain. Its specificity is unknown. Sequencing used immunoSEQ multiplex PCR; TCRdb keeps in-frame clones, though not all of them. The sample includes around 70,000 clones, roughly 83% of them seen just once. This specimen belongs to a study of OX40 agonist ivuxolimab in advanced cancers. Overall study results and limits: What antigens the expanded peripheral T cells recognized was never established. Clonal expansion among partial responders at 0.1-3.0 mg/kg ranked near the lowest.

This clonotype originated in an adult with an advanced solid tumor such as melanoma, head and neck, liver or kidney cancer. The starting material was CD4+ or CD8+ T cells sorted from blood, obtained in a trial of the OX40 agonist ivuxolimab.

The CDR3 reads CASSSRDYGTDTQYF. In nucleotides, the CDR3 is TGTGCCAGCAGTTCTCGGGACTATGGCACAGATACGCAGTATTTT. This chain joins TRBV6-6 and TRBJ2-3, with TRBD2 matching over 7 bases. Germline CDR1 and CDR2: MNHNY and SVGAGI (reference sequence). Unmatched junction bases numbered 5, after V lost 4 bases and J lost 1 base. The CDR3 loop spans 15 amino acids.